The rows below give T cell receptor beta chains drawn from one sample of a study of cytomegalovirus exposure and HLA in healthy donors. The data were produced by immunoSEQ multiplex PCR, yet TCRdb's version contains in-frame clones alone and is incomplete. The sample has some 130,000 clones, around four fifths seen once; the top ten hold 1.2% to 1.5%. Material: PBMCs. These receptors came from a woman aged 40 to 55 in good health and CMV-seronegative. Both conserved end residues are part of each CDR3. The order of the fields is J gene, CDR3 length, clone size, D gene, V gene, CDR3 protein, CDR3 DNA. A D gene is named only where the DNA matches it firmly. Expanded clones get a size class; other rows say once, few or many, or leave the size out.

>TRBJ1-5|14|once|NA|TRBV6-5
CATNREYSNQPQHF
TGTGCCACCAATAGGGAGTATAGCAATCAGCCCCAGCATTTT
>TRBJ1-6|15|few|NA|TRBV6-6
CASRRDNSYNSPLHF
TGTGCCAGCAGACGAGACAACTCCTATAATTCACCCCTCCACTTT
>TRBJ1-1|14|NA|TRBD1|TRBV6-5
CASSSGQMNTEAFF
TGTGCCAGCAGCTCGGGACAGATGAACACTGAAGCTTTCTTT
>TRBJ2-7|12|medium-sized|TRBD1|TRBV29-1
CSATGGRYEQYF
TGCAGCGCGACAGGGGGTCGCTACGAGCAGTACTTC
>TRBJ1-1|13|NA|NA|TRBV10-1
CASPGRDGTEAFF
TGCGCCAGCCCGGGCCGGGATGGGACTGAAGCTTTCTTT
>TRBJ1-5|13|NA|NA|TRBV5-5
CASNLQDNQPQHF
TGTGCCAGCAACCTTCAGGATAATCAGCCCCAGCATTTT
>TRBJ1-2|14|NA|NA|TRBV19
CASSIGVSNYGYTF
TGTGCCAGTAGTATTGGAGTCTCTAACTATGGCTACACCTTC
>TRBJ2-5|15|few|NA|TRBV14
CASSQARGTQETQYF
TGTGCCAGCAGCCAAGCCAGGGGAACCCAAGAGACCCAGTACTTC
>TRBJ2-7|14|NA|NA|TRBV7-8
CASSLIRADYEQYF
TGTGCCAGCAGCTTAATTAGAGCCGACTACGAGCAGTACTTC
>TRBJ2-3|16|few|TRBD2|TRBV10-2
CASSEISGGAGHTQYF
TGCGCCAGCAGTGAAATTAGCGGGGGGGCCGGGCATACGCAGTATTTT
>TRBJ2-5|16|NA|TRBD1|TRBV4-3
CASSQVKQGAGETQYF
TGCGCCAGCAGCCAAGTAAAACAGGGGGCCGGAGAGACCCAGTACTTC
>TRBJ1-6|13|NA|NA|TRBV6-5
CASTNRRDSPLHF
TGTGCCAGCACTAATAGGAGGGATTCACCCCTCCACTTT
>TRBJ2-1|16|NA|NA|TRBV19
CASSIAGTLAYNEQFF
TGTGCCAGTAGTATAGCCGGGACTTTAGCCTACAATGAGCAGTTCTTC
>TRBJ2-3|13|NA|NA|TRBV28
CASRNSDTDTQYF
TGTGCCAGCAGGAACAGTGACACAGATACGCAGTATTTT